This T cell receptor beta chain is from a study of T cells in localized non-small cell lung cancer (TCRdb year 2020). Turning to the overall study: The study analyzed T cell repertoires of about 230 early-stage NSCLC patients, comparing tumors and uninvolved tumor-adjacent lungs. The cohort consisted of approximately 220 treatment-naive NSCLC patients whose localized lung tumors had been resected. A mean age of 66.3 years was recorded for the NSCLC patients, of whom 129 were male and 85 to 110 were female.

TCR beta CDR3 regions were sequenced from DNA using the immunoSEQ Assay. Per the source publication's procedure: To compute T cell density, TCR beta template counts were normalized to usable DNA, which was estimated by amplifying housekeeping genes. The preseqR package was used to estimate richness by extrapolating to 400,000 templates for PBMC samples and to 120,000 templates for tissue samples. Clonality was defined by subtracting Pielou's evenness from one. Differential abundance testing on productive amino-acid clonotypes, with a minimum total count of 5 and an alpha of 0.1, was used to identify tissue-enriched TCRs. The Jaccard Index and the Morisita Overlap Index were used to measure repertoire overlap between compartments. TCR beta CDR3s were clustered by GLIPH together with public tetramer-defined viral CDR3s, and at least three viral sequences plus V-gene enrichment were required for viral motifs. The immuneACCESS repertoire file appears here via TCRdb, limited to in-frame rearrangements. These files lack a portion of the clones; in checked studies, under half of the deficit traces to unresolved V genes, and the cause of the others is not known. V, J and clone size are those of that table, while D and trimming were read from the DNA. Here the sample has roughly 50,000 clones; approximately 80% occur a single time. Just under 20% of the sample is in the top ten clones.

Broad study findings and their caveats: Because of the exploratory design, TCR variables were selected using unadjusted p-values without false-discovery rate correction. Longer overall survival was associated with higher T cell density in blood, whereas shorter survival was associated with higher clonality in adjacent lung. Multi-region tumor sequencing was not performed, so intratumor heterogeneity could not be excluded. The highest T cell clonality was observed in uninvolved tumor-adjacent lung, where clonality exceeded that of tumor, suggesting that antigenic responses were more focused in uninvolved tumor-adjacent lung. A median of roughly 60 of the top 100 tumor clones were detected in paired uninvolved adjacent lung, and around 27 of these tumor clones were also found among the top 100 clones of the paired uninvolved adjacent lung.

About this clone: Its antigen specificity is not known. Nothing much larger sits one base from this clone, and base qualities are not available.

CDR1 and CDR2 are drawn from the germline V gene (reference sequence): GTSNPN, SVGIG. V gives up 0 bases and J gives up 3 bases, and the segment between their germline ends measures 11 bases. Its CDR3 holds 14 amino acids, cysteine through phenylalanine. This entry keeps only the CDR3 DNA: 42 bases, framed from base 1. At diagnosis, tumor, uninvolved tumor-adjacent lung and peripheral blood were collected and then preserved as a mix of FFPE and fresh-frozen material. Blood samples were analyzed as peripheral blood mononuclear cells for TCR repertoire profiling. This receptor was identified in an older female donor with stage II squamous cell lung carcinoma. The sample in question was peripheral blood, obtained before any cancer treatment. The rearrangement joined TRBV30 to TRBJ1-2; no D segment can be confidently identified. The sequenced DNA is TGTGCCTGGAGTGTATCCAGCTTCTACTATGGCTACACCTTC. Translation gives CAWSVSSFYYGYTF.